Listed below are T cell receptor beta chains from one sample, sequenced in a study of shared clonotypes between healthy human individuals. TCRdb's copy holds only in-frame clones and misses some; the assay was immunoSEQ multiplex PCR. The sample carries about 2 million clones, 85% to 95% recorded once. Sequencing input: naive CD4+ T cells sorted from blood. The source is a man aged 18 to 30 in good health. The conserved cysteine and the conserved F or W are not part of the CDR3 here. Fields, in order: V gene, CDR3 length, CDR3 protein.

V: TRBV5-6; length: 11; CDR3: ASSLEVAGGYT
V: TRBV7-9; length: 13; CDR3: ASSFFLAGYNEQF
V: TRBV10-3; length: 12; CDR3: AIGPGTGGNEQF
V: TRBV9; length: 14; CDR3: ASSVPVQGSTDTQY
V: TRBV28; length: 14; CDR3: ASREGQPYSNQPQH
V: TRBV5-1; length: 10; CDR3: ASSLPTDTQY
V: TRBV6-5; length: 11; CDR3: ASKRDRNYGYT
V: TRBV7-9; length: 11; CDR3: ASSQLAGVEQY
V: TRBV11-2; length: 12; CDR3: ASSFLTSGSTQY
V: TRBV2; length: 13; CDR3: ASREGPMNTGELF
V: TRBV5-1; length: 15; CDR3: ASSLALKGEGIYEQY
V: TRBV19; length: 13; CDR3: ASRDPGTSTDTQY
V: TRBV19; length: 14; CDR3: ASSPSRQYGANEQF
V: TRBV2; length: 12; CDR3: ASRGTVYGSPLH
V: TRBV6-6; length: 12; CDR3: ASSGDRRSYEQY
V: TRBV9; length: 13; CDR3: ASSVGRTGETGYT
V: TRBV7-9; length: 12; CDR3: ASSLDKDSSRYT
V: TRBV6-6; length: 13; CDR3: ASSYVRATNEKLF
V: TRBV6-5; length: 11; CDR3: ASTSGFNYGYT
V: TRBV7-9; length: 14; CDR3: ASSRLAGGPGDTQY
V: TRBV5-1; length: 13; CDR3: ASSLDGTTTDTQY
V: TRBV2; length: 13; CDR3: ASSPTSGRRNEQF
V: TRBV27; length: 12; CDR3: ASSSERATDTQY
V: TRBV7-2; length: 13; CDR3: ASSLTGGSYNEQF
V: TRBV7-9; length: 11; CDR3: ASSTGGAGGYT
V: TRBV6-1; length: 13; CDR3: ASSEGRGQVYGYT
V: TRBV10-3; length: 13; CDR3: AISESGSWDHEQY
V: TRBV7-9; length: 11; CDR3: ASSLAGPPEQY
V: TRBV6-4; length: 7; CDR3: ASRDYRY
V: TRBV5-1; length: 14; CDR3: ASSLVGRSSGNTIY
V: TRBV10-1; length: 12; CDR3: ASKESGNTGELF
V: TRBV5-4; length: 14; CDR3: ASSSARDRVTDTQY
V: TRBV9; length: 16; CDR3: ASSVGREAGISTDTQY
V: TRBV7-2; length: 12; CDR3: ASSFQGPTDTQY
V: TRBV7-3; length: 11; CDR3: ASSLQGNYGYT
V: TRBV28; length: 11; CDR3: ASLAGNNYGYT
V: TRBV9; length: 13; CDR3: ASSVGLAVGNEQF
V: TRBV28; length: 12; CDR3: ASSLGQMNTEAF
V: TRBV5-6; length: 13; CDR3: ASSLVPTGGETQY
V: TRBV6-5; length: 13; CDR3: ASSYSGQSSYGYT
V: TRBV9; length: 14; CDR3: ASSVGGWGENTEAF
V: TRBV5-1; length: 12; CDR3: ASSPGTDIYGYT
V: TRBV4-1; length: 12; CDR3: ASSQDHDYYEQY
V: TRBV5-1; length: 16; CDR3: ASSLEGTGGLSGNTIY
V: TRBV10-3; length: 12; CDR3: ATLQGVGTDTQY
V: TRBV6-1; length: 11; CDR3: ASSEAGDYGYT
V: TRBV7-2; length: 14; CDR3: ASSPPLGTGPNEQF